This TCR beta chain was recorded in a study of blood T cell repertoires in COVID-19 (dated by TCRdb to 2018 to 2020). In terms of the full investigation: Samples from collaborators originated in the United States, Italy and Spain and spanned both the acute and convalescent phases of COVID-19. The prospective study material was composed of cDNA or gDNA derived from T cells, B-cell-depleted T cells, or PBMCs. Deeply sampled blood TCRbeta repertoires from subjects exposed to, actively infected with, or recovered from COVID-19 were included in the dataset. A freely available public database, intended as a resource for researchers studying the immune response to SARS-CoV-2, is where the repertoires were released. Samples were obtained from the ongoing ImmuneRACE study (first 160 participants) and from 1,200 or so subjects provided by 6 global collaborators. The sample metadata nearly always contained a de-identified subject ID, COVID-19 status, age in years and sex. Where HLA class I and class II types were available, the types were taken from metadata supplied by the sample provider, not from assay-based typing. General study outcomes and caveats: The quantity of clinical and demographic metadata differed by source and by participant and was supplied without curation.

Worth noting for this clone: Its binding antigen is unknown. Base-call qualities are not available, and no considerably larger clone is one nucleotide away.

Each collaborating institution followed its own protocols to collect whole blood in K2EDTA tubes. For TCRbeta analysis, collaborators shipped samples in one of three forms: frozen whole blood, isolated PBMCs, or DNA extracted from either of those sample types. From its cysteine to its phenylalanine, the CDR3 spans 14 amino acids. Kept here is only the CDR3 DNA, which spans 42 bases and is read in frame from base 1. Reading the germline V gene (reference sequence) gives CDR1 SEHNR and CDR2 FQNEAQ. Trimming at the junction amounts to 5 bases on V and 0 bases on J, and the germline ends lie 10 bases apart. The immunoSEQ Assay, a bias-controlled multiplex PCR, was used to amplify TCRbeta CDR3 regions from genomic DNA. Per the authors' processing: The number of nucleated cells in each sample was estimated by amplification of reference gene primers within the assay. To quantify the absolute abundance of each unique TCRbeta CDR3 rearrangement, sequence reads were collapsed and filtered. For each sample, productive Simpson clonality was calculated as the square root of Simpson's diversity index over productive rearrangements. TCRdb provides this immuneACCESS table in a form limited to in-frame rearrangements. Some clones are lacking; in checked studies, under half of them reflect an unresolved V gene, and why the rest are absent is not known. That table furnishes V, J and clone size, whereas the DNA furnished D and trimming. For this sample the table gives 150,000 to 170,000 clones, of which about 79% were detected only once. The ten largest clonotypes hold about 29% of the sample.

Sequenced input: peripheral blood. The chain is made from TRBV7-9 and TRBJ1-2; the D gene cannot be resolved reliably. This receptor was taken from a woman aged 55-69 years with acute or convalescent COVID-19. The nucleotides read TGTGCCAGCAGCCCCCTGGGAGCTAACTATGGCTACACCTTC. Its coded protein is CASSPLGANYGYTF. The CDR3, completed at both ends by the reference TRBV7-9 and TRBJ1-2 genes, gives the full variable domain DTGVSQNPRHKITKRGQNVTFRCDPISEHNRLYWYRQTLGQGPEFLTYFQNEAQLEKSRLLSDRFSAERPKGSFSTLEIQRTEQGDSAMYLCASSPLGANYGYTFGSGTRLTVV.